The next 14 T cell receptor beta chains were all read from a single sample in a study of shared clonotypes between healthy human individuals. Some clones are missing from TCRdb's copy, which holds only in-frame ones; the method was immunoSEQ multiplex PCR. The table records 2 million to 2.5 million clones, 92% of them present only once. Sequenced: naive CD4+ T cells from PBMCs. The subset: CD45RA+ positively selected. The receptor set was obtained from a man between 18 and 35 years old in good health. Some clones in this sample may be carry-over from other donors' samples.

This sequence joins TRBV9 and TRBJ2-3; D is perhaps TRBD1 (6 bases). The germline V gene has CDR1 SGDLS and CDR2 YYNGEE. This CDR3 spans 15 amino acids. V gave up 1 base and J gave up 4 bases, with 13 bases separating them. For the CDR3, the DNA is TGTGCCAGCAGCGTAAGGCCAGGGGAGCCAGATACGCAGTATTTT. Translation: CASSVRPGEPDTQYF.

V gene TRBV19 combines with J gene TRBJ1-3, with D hard to call. Between the trimmed V and J ends, which lost 4 bases and 7 bases, there was a span of 14 bases. This CDR3 contains 14 residues. Per germline, CDR1 LNHDA and CDR2 SQIVND (reference sequence). The CDR3 region has the DNA TGTGCCAGTAGTACCCCCACCGACGGGAACACCATATATTTT. The encoded protein is CASSTPTDGNTIYF.

CDR3 coding DNA: TGTGCCACCAGCAGGGCCCCAGGGGGGAAGGCTGGGGCCAACGTCCTGACTTTC. As protein: CATSRAPGGKAGANVLTF. This chain links TRBV15 with TRBJ2-6; TRBD1 is a possible D gene (7 bases). Germline V gene data show CDR1 as LNHNV and CDR2 as YYDKDF (reference sequence). Trimming removed 3 bases at V and 2 bases at J, with 17 bases between. CDR3 length: 18 amino acids. The complete variable domain, with remaining parts taken from reference TRBV15 and TRBJ2-6, reads DAMVIQNPRYQVTQFGKPVTLSCSQTLNHNVMYWYQQKSSQAPKLLFHYYDKDFNNEADTPDNFQSRRPNTSFCFLDIRSPGLGDTAMYLCATSRAPGGKAGANVLTFGAGSRLTVL.

In its sample, this clone was seen a few times. This chain links TRBV5-1 with TRBJ1-2; D gene uncertain. The CDR3 spans 8 residues. Germline assignment: CDR1 SGHRS and CDR2 YFSETQ. V lost 10 bases, J lost 6 bases, and 4 bases lay in between. The CDR3 DNA sequence: TGCGCCTTCGATGGCTACACCTTC. Its translation is CAFDGYTF.

V usage is TRBV6-1 and J usage is TRBJ1-2; D uncertain. This CDR3 spans 12 amino acids. Trimming removed 6 bases at V and 7 bases at J, with 12 bases between. Per germline, CDR1 MNHNS and CDR2 SASEGT. Written as DNA, the CDR3 is TGTGCCAGCAGGGCGTCCGCGGCTGGCTACACCTTC. It translates to CASRASAAGYTF.

The chain recombines TRBV9 with TRBJ2-7; D possibly uses TRBD1 or TRBD2 (5 bases each). Germline V gene lookup returns CDR1 SGDLS and CDR2 YYNGEE. The CDR3 is 15 amino acids. V lost 0 bases to trimming and J lost 4 bases, with 14 bases between them. The CDR3 sequence is CASSVAGTKAYEQYF. CDR3 DNA sequence: TGTGCCAGCAGCGTAGCTGGGACCAAAGCTTACGAGCAGTACTTC. Full variable domain (rest looked up from reference TRBV9 and TRBJ2-7): DSGVTQTPKHLITATGQRVTLRCSPRSGDLSVYWYQQSLDQGLQFLIQYYNGEERAKGNILERFSAQQFPDLHSELNLSSLELGDSALYFCASSVAGTKAYEQYFGPGTRLTVT.

The chain uses TRBV2 and TRBJ2-7; TRBD2 matches 7 bases. The CDR3 runs to 13 residues. The trim removed 2 bases at V and 5 bases at J, leaving 3 bases unmatched. Germline lookup yields CDR1 SNHLY and CDR2 FYNNEI. CDR3 sequence reads: CASSESRGDEQYF. In nucleotides, the CDR3 is TGTGCCAGCAGTGAATCCCGGGGGGACGAGCAGTACTTC.

V usage is TRBV21-1 and J usage is TRBJ2-7; TRBD1 is taken as the D call from the table, unchecked against the DNA. TRBV21-1 is listed as a pseudogene. The CDR3 is 16 amino acids. This chain's CDR3 is CASSSQDGAKAYEQYF. The CDR3 DNA sequence: TGTGCCAGCAGCTCCCAAGATGGGGCGAAAGCGTACGAGCAGTACTTC.

This rearrangement joins TRBV29-1 to TRBJ1-4; 7 bases map to TRBD1. Germline CDR1 SQVTM, CDR2 ANQGSEA. J was trimmed by 4 bases and V by 7 bases; bases with no gene match: 6. The CDR3 loop spans 13 amino acids. CDR3 loop: CSARDRHNEKLFF. Here the CDR3 DNA reads TGCAGCGCCAGGGACAGACATAATGAAAAACTGTTTTTT.

V is TRBV28 and J is TRBJ2-1, with D perhaps matching TRBD2 (5 bases). The CDR3 length is 15 residues. Per the germline V gene, CDR1 is MDHEN and CDR2 is SYDVKM. V dropped 6 bases and J dropped 12 bases, with 24 bases sitting between them. The CDR3: CASRTLRGNNDWQFF. The CDR3 DNA sequence: TGTGCCAGCAGGACTCTTCGGGGAAACAATGATTGGCAGTTCTTC.

The chain links TRBV6-1 to TRBJ1-2, with D perhaps matching TRBD1 (5 bases). Germline CDR1 and CDR2: MNHNS and SASEGT. Trimming took 6 bases from V and 4 from J, leaving 12 bases between them. The CDR3 spans 13 residues. Written as DNA, the CDR3 is TGTGCCAGCAGCTTTCGTGGGGCCTATGGCTACACCTTC. It is translated as CASSFRGAYGYTF.

The V and J genes are TRBV9 and TRBJ1-1, with TRBD1 as a possible D gene (5 bases). The length of the CDR3 is 15 residues. Per the germline V gene, CDR1 is SGDLS and CDR2 is YYNGEE. Trimming pared 4 bases from V and 4 bases from J, leaving 17 bases between. CDR3 in DNA: TGTGCCAGCAGCATCGGCGTCAGGGCGATCACTGAAGCTTTCTTT. As protein: CASSIGVRAITEAFF.

In its sample, this clone was seen a few times. This chain joins TRBV20-1 and TRBJ1-1, with no clear D. The V gene lost 0 bases and the J gene lost 8 bases, with 7 bases spanning the gap. Germline V CDR1 and CDR2: DFQATT, SNEGSKA (reference sequence). The CDR3 has 11 residues. In nucleotides, the CDR3 is TGCAGTGCTAGAGATCCCGGGGAAGCTTTCTTT. It encodes CSARDPGEAFF.

The chain joins TRBV6-1 to TRBJ1-2; the D gene is possibly TRBD1 (5 bases). The CDR3 sequence is 13 residues long. The germline V gene encodes CDR1 MNHNS and CDR2 SASEGT. Trimming removed 2 bases at V and 7 bases at J, with 11 bases between. In nucleotides, the CDR3 is TGTGCCAGCAGTGAAAGTCCGGGACTTGGCTACACCTTC. It specifies CASSESPGLGYTF.